The next 6 T cell receptor beta chains were all read from a single sample in a study of siplizumab effects on memory and regulatory T cells. The table came from immunoSEQ multiplex PCR; TCRdb's copy has only in-frame clones and leaves some out. The top ten hold about 12% of the sample, which has some 100,000 clones, 80% to 95% seen once. Sequenced: non-Treg CD4+ T cells sorted from blood. The source is a human donor in good health.

This chain's CDR3 is CASSRDAGGGYNEQFF. CDR3 in DNA: TGCGCCAGCAGCCGGGATGCGGGAGGCGGGTACAATGAGCAGTTCTTC. V gene TRBV5-1 combines with J gene TRBJ2-1; 8 bases are a match to TRBD2. After removal of 4 bases from V and 4 bases from J, the junction contained 10 bases not matched to a gene. Germline CDR1 and CDR2: SGHRS and YFSETQ. The CDR3 totals 16 residues.

V and J are TRBV19 and TRBJ2-5; no clear D. This CDR3 has 14 amino acids. V lost 5 bases, J lost 5 bases, and 15 bases lay in between. Germline V CDR1 and CDR2: LNHDA, SQIVND (reference sequence). CDR3 amino acids: CASSLLRNGETQYF. Written as DNA, the CDR3 is TGTGCCAGTAGTCTGTTGCGGAATGGGGAGACCCAGTACTTC.

This chain joins TRBV25-1 and TRBJ2-2; D is tentatively TRBD1 or TRBD2 (5 bases each). The CDR3 extends over 15 amino acids. The germline V gene has CDR1 MGHDK and CDR2 SYGVNS. The ends were cut back, 2 bases at V and 1 base at J, with 8 bases in the middle. The CDR3, as DNA: TGTGCCAGCAGTGAAAAGGGGAGGAACACCGGGGAGCTGTTTTTT. It specifies CASSEKGRNTGELFF.

CDR3 amino acids: CAWSGTGELFF. CDR3 nucleotide sequence: TGTGCCTGGAGTGGAACCGGGGAGCTGTTTTTT. The V and J genes are TRBV30 and TRBJ2-2; D gene uncertain. The germline gives CDR1 GTSNPN, CDR2 SVGIG (reference sequence). V lost 1 base to trimming and J lost 5 bases, with 2 bases between them. The CDR3 extends over 11 amino acids.

This CDR3 reads CASSAREFIDTQYF. Written as DNA, the CDR3 is TGTGCCAGCAGCGCTCGGGAGTTTATAGATACGCAGTATTTT. The V call is TRBV7-3, the J call TRBJ2-3; D may be TRBD2 (6 bases). The germline V and J ends were trimmed by 5 bases and 5 bases, with 14 bases remaining between them. Germline V CDR1 and CDR2: SGHTA, FQGTGA. The CDR3 is made up of 14 amino acids.

CDR3 sequence (DNA): TGTGCCAGCAGTTTACTCCCAACTAACTATGGCTACACCTTC. It translates to CASSLLPTNYGYTF. The V call is TRBV28, the J call TRBJ1-2, with D unresolved. V was trimmed by 2 bases and J by 0 bases, leaving 7 bases between them. CDR1 is MDHEN and CDR2 is SYDVKM in the germline V gene. This CDR3 contains 14 residues.